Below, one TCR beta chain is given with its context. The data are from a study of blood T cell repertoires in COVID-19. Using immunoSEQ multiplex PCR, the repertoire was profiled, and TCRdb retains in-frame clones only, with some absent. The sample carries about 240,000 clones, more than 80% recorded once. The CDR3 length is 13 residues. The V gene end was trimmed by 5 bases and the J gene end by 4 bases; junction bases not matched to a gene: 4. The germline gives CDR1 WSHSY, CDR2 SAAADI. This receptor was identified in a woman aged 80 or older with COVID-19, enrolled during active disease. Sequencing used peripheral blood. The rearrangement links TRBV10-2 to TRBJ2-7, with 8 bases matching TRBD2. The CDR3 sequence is CASSPGGRYEQYF. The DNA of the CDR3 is TGCGCCAGCAGTCCGGGGGGGAGGTACGAGCAGTACTTC.